This T cell receptor beta chain was recorded in a study of blood T cell repertoires in COVID-19 (dated by TCRdb to about 2020). For the study in its entirety: Samples from collaborators originated in the United States, Italy and Spain and spanned both the acute and convalescent phases of COVID-19. Where available, HLA class I and class II types were taken from metadata supplied by the sample provider and were not determined by assay-based typing. The material from the prospective study consisted of cDNA or gDNA derived from T cells, B-cell-depleted T cells, or PBMCs. Samples were obtained from the ongoing ImmuneRACE study (first 160 participants) and from 1,254 subjects provided by 6 global collaborators. Nearly every sample came with metadata listing a de-identified subject ID, COVID-19 status, age in years and sex. The dataset comprised deeply sampled blood TCRbeta repertoires from subjects exposed to, actively infected with, or recovered from COVID-19. The repertoires were released in a freely available public database meant as a resource for research on the immune response to SARS-CoV-2.

V and J are truncated by 1 base and 6 bases respectively, leaving an intervening sequence of 10 bases. Taken from cysteine to phenylalanine, the CDR3 has 14 residues. The sequence is cut down to CDR3 DNA, 42 bases in frame from base 1. The germline V gene encodes CDR1 SEHNR and CDR2 FQNEAQ (reference sequence). On the study overall, not on this receptor specifically: The amount of clinical and demographic metadata varied by source and participant and was provided uncurated.

This clone has just one count. Its antigen specificity is not known. One base away there is no much larger clone; base qualities are not given. Collaborating institutions collected whole blood in K2EDTA tubes following their own protocols. For TCRbeta analysis, collaborators shipped samples as frozen whole blood, isolated PBMCs, or DNA extracted from either of those sample types. TCRbeta CDR3 regions were amplified from genomic DNA by means of the immunoSEQ Assay, a bias-controlled multiplex PCR. The study's processing was this. The number of nucleated cells in each sample was estimated by amplification of reference gene primers within the assay. Sequence reads were collapsed and filtered to measure the absolute abundance of every unique TCRbeta CDR3 rearrangement. For each sample, productive Simpson clonality was calculated as the square root of Simpson's diversity index across productive rearrangements. The clones in this table, taken by TCRdb from immuneACCESS, are in-frame only. Not every clone is retained; where verified, under half of the shortfall comes from an unresolved V gene, and the cause of the rest is unknown. That table gives V, J and clone size, and the DNA gave D and trimming. A total of under 450,000 clones appear in this sample, over 65% of them only once. More than 0.95% of the sample is held by the ten biggest clonotypes.

The sample consisted of peripheral blood. The V and J segments used are TRBV7-9 and TRBJ1-5; the D gene identity is not certain. The TCR sequence derives from a human donor with acute or convalescent COVID-19. The donor label of this sample is uncertain. The nucleotide sequence reads TGTGCCAGCAGCTTAGATGGCATGGCTCAGCCCCAGCATTTT. Its amino acids are CASSLDGMAQPQHF.